The table lists the clone carrying this T cell receptor beta chain with many counts. The entry originates in a study of CD8+CD57+ T cells in acquired aplastic anemia. The study profiled TCR beta VDJ and CDR3 using genomic DNA as template. TCRdb re-called the reads with MiXCR, one entry per CDR3 protein. The table has roughly 300,000 distinct CDR3 sequences, 50% to 70% seen once. Deletions cut 5 bases from V and 7 bases from J, with 12 bases between. The CDR3 length is 14 residues. The chain carries TRBV12-3 or TRBV12-4 and TRBJ1-6; D possibly corresponds to TRBD1 (6 bases). The clonotype comes from a human donor with severe aplastic anemia or a healthy control (not recorded which). The specimen sequenced was sorted CD4+, CD8+, or CD8+CD57+ T cells (not recorded which) from PBMCs. As DNA, the CDR3 is TGTGCCAGCAGTATGGGCAGGGGAAATTCACCCCTCCACTTT. It encodes CASSMGRGNSPLHF.